A single TCR beta chain is shown here with its context. V gave up 5 bases and J gave up 8 bases; unmatched junction bases: 12. Germline V gene data show CDR1 as SGHDT and CDR2 as YYEEEE. This CDR3 spans 15 amino acids. This specimen belongs to a study of blood T cell repertoires in COVID-19. Study-level background: T cells, B-cell-depleted T cells, or PBMCs supplied cDNA or gDNA.

Per the original data handling: From reference gene primer amplification, estimates of nucleated cell counts were derived. TCRdb keeps only in-frame clones here, not all; method: immunoSEQ multiplex PCR. V, J and clone size reflect that table, while D and trimming were determined from the DNA. Among 360,000 or so clones, roughly nine tenths were seen once, and the ten largest hold 3.5% to 4%. Recruited during active infection, patients (from Seattle) were subsequently followed longitudinally. The sequence was obtained from a woman in her sixties with COVID-19, enrolled during active disease. The chain uses TRBV5-6 and TRBJ2-1; 8 nucleotides agree with TRBD2. The material sequenced was peripheral blood. The CDR3 DNA reads TGTGCCAGCAGTACACCGGGGGGGCCAGTTTATGAGCAGTTCTTC. Its protein is CASSTPGGPVYEQFF.